What follows is one T cell receptor beta chain and its context. The CDR3 contains 16 residues. Trimming took 3 bases from V and 0 from J, leaving 11 bases between them. Germline V gene lookup returns CDR1 KGHDR and CDR2 SFDVKD. Assay: immunoSEQ multiplex PCR; the TCRdb copy retains only in-frame clones and omits some. The sample lists some 140,000 clones, about nine tenths occurring once. This sample is part of a study of control samples from healthy donors and cancer patients. Sequenced: blood. This sequence was found in a woman aged 25 to 39 in good health. The V gene is TRBV24-1, the J gene TRBJ2-1, with TRBD1 as a possible D gene (5 bases). The CDR3 here is CATSDEGESSYNEQFF. The DNA for the CDR3 is TGTGCCACCAGTGATGAAGGGGAAAGCTCCTACAATGAGCAGTTCTTC.